One sample yielded the 10 T cell receptor beta chains listed below, sequenced in a study of cytomegalovirus exposure and HLA in healthy donors. Use of 60 Vbeta and 13 Jbeta primers characterized the PCR. Profiled with immunoSEQ multiplex PCR; TCRdb holds only in-frame clones, not every one. Among approximately 150,000 clones listed, about a tenth were seen once. Sequencing was done on a sample of PBMCs. The receptors originated from a male donor in good health and CMV-seronegative.

The V and J genes are TRBV5-6 and TRBJ1-2; no clear D. Trimming removed 4 bases from V and 3 bases from J, with 4 bases in between. CDR3 size: 11 residues. Germline values: CDR1 SGHDT, CDR2 YYEEEE. Here the CDR3 reads CASSIYYGYTF. CDR3 sequence (DNA): TGTGCCAGCAGCATATACTATGGCTACACCTTC. The full variable domain, completed using reference TRBV5-6 and TRBJ1-2, is DAGVTQSPTHLIKTRGQQVTLRCSPKSGHDTVSWYQQALGQGPQFIFQYYEEEERQRGNFPDRFSGHQFPNYSSELNVNALLLGDSALYLCASSIYYGYTFGSGTRLTVV.

To note about this clone: This same CDR3 is encoded by further DNA sequences in the sample. The V call is TRBV5-6, the J call TRBJ2-7, with TRBD2 matching over 10 bases. This CDR3 is 16 amino acids long. J was trimmed by 4 bases and V by 4 bases; bases with no gene match: 11. Germline values: CDR1 SGHDT, CDR2 YYEEEE. In DNA form, the CDR3 reads TGTGCCAGCAGCACTGCGCGGACTAGCGGAAAATACGAGCAGTACTTC. This encodes CASSTARTSGKYEQYF.

The chain carries TRBV4-3 and TRBJ2-7, with D unresolved. This CDR3 contains 15 residues. V was shortened by 1 base and J by 2 bases, with 12 bases between the two germline ends. CDR1 and CDR2 (germline): LGHNA, YSLEER. CDR3 coding DNA: TGCGCCAGCAGCCAAGTTGCAACAACCGCCTACGAGCAGTACTTC. This gives the protein CASSQVATTAYEQYF.

This clone was found a few times. The V call is TRBV15, the J call TRBJ2-7; D gene unclear. CDR3 length: 14 residues. Germline V lookup: CDR1 LNHNV, CDR2 YYDKDF (reference sequence). With 5 bases removed from V and 3 bases from J, the gap between germline ends came to 14 bases. The CDR3 coding sequence is TGTGCCACCAGCGATACCCTACCGGGCTACGAGCAGTACTTC. Translation: CATSDTLPGYEQYF.

This clone was counted between two and nine times. This chain uses TRBV11-2 with TRBJ1-5; D perhaps matches TRBD1 (5 bases). Trimming removed 2 bases at V and 5 bases at J, with 19 bases between. Germline CDR1 and CDR2: SGHAT and FQNNGV. This CDR3 has 17 amino acids. CDR3 nucleotide sequence: TGTGCCAGCAGCTTATTCCGGCCGGGGGGATGGTATCAGCCCCAGCATTTT. This encodes CASSLFRPGGWYQPQHF.

The chain has TRBV9 and TRBJ1-2, with 7 bases lining up with TRBD1. The CDR3 consists of 14 residues. Trimming cost V 4 bases and J 4 bases; bases outside gene matches: 7. From germline, CDR1 is SGDLS and CDR2 YYNGEE. The CDR3 protein is CASSRDSPTYGYTF. CDR3 nucleotides: TGTGCCAGCAGCAGGGACAGTCCAACCTATGGCTACACCTTC.

This clone was detected only a few times. The chain carries TRBV7-2 and TRBJ1-3; D remains ambiguous. With 7 bases removed from V and 4 bases from J, the gap between germline ends came to 11 bases. CDR3 size: 13 residues. Germline V gene data show CDR1 as SGHTA and CDR2 as FQGNSA. The DNA for the CDR3 is TGTGCCAGCACCTACTCCGGGGGAAACACCATATATTTT. Translation: CASTYSGGNTIYF.

The CDR3 is CASSQIGLPNQPQHF. In nucleotides, the CDR3 is TGCGCCAGCAGCCAAATTGGACTGCCCAATCAGCCCCAGCATTTT. The rearrangement links TRBV4-3 to TRBJ1-5; D is ambiguous. CDR3 length equals 15 residues. V was cut by 2 bases and J by 3 bases, with 11 bases left in between. CDR1 is LGHNA, CDR2 YSLEER, per germline.

The CDR3, as DNA: TGTGCCAGCGGCAATAGACAGCAAGAGACCCAGTACTTC. It codes for CASGNRQQETQYF. The rearrangement uses TRBV6-6 and TRBJ2-5, with D possibly matching TRBD1 (5 bases). This CDR3 has 13 amino acids. Trimming shortened V by 8 bases and J by 2 bases, and 12 bases separated the two germline ends. Germline CDR1 reads MNHNY; CDR2 reads SVGAGI (reference sequence).

This clone turned up a few times. The rearrangement joins TRBV4-1 to TRBJ2-3, with D perhaps matching TRBD1 (7 bases). The V end was cut by 1 base, the J end by 2 bases, with 16 bases between. The CDR3 runs 17 residues. Looked up from germline, CDR1 is MGHRA and CDR2 is YSYEKL. In DNA, the CDR3 is TGCGCCAGCAGCCAAGGGGCAGGGGGGCTCCTCACAGATACGCAGTATTTT. Translating gives CASSQGAGGLLTDTQYF.